A selection of T cell receptor beta chains follows, all from one sample in a study of siplizumab effects on memory and regulatory T cells. Some clones are missing from TCRdb's copy, which holds only in-frame ones; the method was immunoSEQ multiplex PCR. The sample shows some 100,000 clones, 96% of them seen only once. What was sequenced was naive CD4+ T cells sorted from blood. These receptors were taken from a human donor in good health. Each CDR3 is given without its conserved first and last residue.

V gene: TRBV5-4
J gene: TRBJ1-2
CDR3 protein: ASRRGQANYGYT

V gene: TRBV25-1
J gene: TRBJ1-1
CDR3 protein: ASSRGGVFTEAF

V gene: TRBV25-1
J gene: TRBJ2-1
CDR3 protein: ASSGSNEQF

V gene: TRBV7-9
J gene: TRBJ2-1
CDR3 protein: ASSLISSGILSSYNEQF

V gene: TRBV5-6
J gene: TRBJ1-1
CDR3 protein: ASSPQQGAVYTEAF

V gene: TRBV10-3
J gene: TRBJ1-1
CDR3 protein: AISESSRTNTEAF

V gene: TRBV6-5
J gene: TRBJ1-2
CDR3 protein: ASSSDRGYT

V gene: TRBV19
J gene: TRBJ2-4
CDR3 protein: ASSIVGLGINIQY

V gene: TRBV5-6
J gene: TRBJ2-7
CDR3 protein: ASSPSPTSVYEQY

V gene: TRBV7-3
J gene: TRBJ1-3
CDR3 protein: ASSLGGPHGNTIY

V gene: TRBV7-9
J gene: TRBJ1-5
CDR3 protein: ASSSGQGGNQPQH

V gene: TRBV5-4
J gene: TRBJ2-1
CDR3 protein: ASSPRNNEQF

V gene: TRBV15
J gene: TRBJ1-4
CDR3 protein: ATTREGHEKLF

V gene: TRBV5-1
J gene: TRBJ2-7
CDR3 protein: ASSSAGEQY

V gene: TRBV27
J gene: TRBJ1-4
CDR3 protein: ASSGQGRKLF

V gene: TRBV19
J gene: TRBJ2-3
CDR3 protein: ASSIGGVVAGFDTQY

V gene: TRBV5-6
J gene: TRBJ1-1
CDR3 protein: ASSRGKGMNTEAF

V gene: TRBV18
J gene: TRBJ1-2
CDR3 protein: ASSPGKDYGYT

V gene: TRBV9
J gene: TRBJ2-5
CDR3 protein: ATSPWGQETQY

V gene: TRBV27
J gene: TRBJ2-2
CDR3 protein: ASGTLERLAGPNTGELF

V gene: TRBV29-1
J gene: TRBJ1-1
CDR3 protein: SGVWGTEAF

V gene: TRBV10-1
J gene: TRBJ1-1
CDR3 protein: ASSSQGGLTEAF

V gene: TRBV6-6
J gene: TRBJ2-5
CDR3 protein: ASSPLGSYGTQY

V gene: TRBV2
J gene: TRBJ2-5
CDR3 protein: ASSSRQGATSTMETQY

V gene: TRBV12-5
J gene: TRBJ2-2
CDR3 protein: ASGLASGGTGELF

V gene: TRBV20-1
J gene: TRBJ2-5
CDR3 protein: SARKETQY

V gene: TRBV13
J gene: TRBJ2-3
CDR3 protein: ASSLRQGGTDTQY

V gene: TRBV11-2
J gene: TRBJ1-1
CDR3 protein: ASSLTGGNTEAF

V gene: TRBV11-2
J gene: TRBJ2-1
CDR3 protein: ASSLTRDVNEQF

V gene: TRBV10-2
J gene: TRBJ2-2
CDR3 protein: ASSESVGPTLGELF

V gene: TRBV10-3
J gene: TRBJ2-1
CDR3 protein: AISGRHNEQF

V gene: TRBV11-3
J gene: TRBJ2-2
CDR3 protein: ASSSLAGGTGELF

V gene: TRBV7-2
J gene: TRBJ2-1
CDR3 protein: ASSLAGLVPLGQF

V gene: TRBV5-1
J gene: TRBJ2-7
CDR3 protein: ASTTDYTTGEQY

V gene: TRBV29-1
J gene: TRBJ2-2
CDR3 protein: SVFGQTNTGELF

V gene: TRBV28
J gene: TRBJ1-6
CDR3 protein: ASSIRAGGGRDSPLH

V gene: TRBV10-3
J gene: TRBJ2-2
CDR3 protein: AISPRGSGELF

V gene: TRBV29-1
J gene: TRBJ1-1
CDR3 protein: SGGRLGGANTEAF

V gene: TRBV11-2
J gene: TRBJ2-3
CDR3 protein: ASSLTRPSTDTQY

V gene: TRBV5-1
J gene: TRBJ1-2
CDR3 protein: ASSLGTGGEGYT

V gene: TRBV7-2
J gene: TRBJ1-4
CDR3 protein: ASSLGGGQQLF

V gene: TRBV28
J gene: TRBJ2-7
CDR3 protein: ASNPPGPHLYEQY

V gene: TRBV5-5
J gene: TRBJ1-5
CDR3 protein: ASSHGYSNQPQH

V gene: TRBV11-3
J gene: TRBJ2-7
CDR3 protein: ASSQGGSRYEQY

V gene: TRBV7-9
J gene: TRBJ1-1
CDR3 protein: ASSLVNTEAF

V gene: TRBV19
J gene: TRBJ2-1
CDR3 protein: ASSIYNEQF